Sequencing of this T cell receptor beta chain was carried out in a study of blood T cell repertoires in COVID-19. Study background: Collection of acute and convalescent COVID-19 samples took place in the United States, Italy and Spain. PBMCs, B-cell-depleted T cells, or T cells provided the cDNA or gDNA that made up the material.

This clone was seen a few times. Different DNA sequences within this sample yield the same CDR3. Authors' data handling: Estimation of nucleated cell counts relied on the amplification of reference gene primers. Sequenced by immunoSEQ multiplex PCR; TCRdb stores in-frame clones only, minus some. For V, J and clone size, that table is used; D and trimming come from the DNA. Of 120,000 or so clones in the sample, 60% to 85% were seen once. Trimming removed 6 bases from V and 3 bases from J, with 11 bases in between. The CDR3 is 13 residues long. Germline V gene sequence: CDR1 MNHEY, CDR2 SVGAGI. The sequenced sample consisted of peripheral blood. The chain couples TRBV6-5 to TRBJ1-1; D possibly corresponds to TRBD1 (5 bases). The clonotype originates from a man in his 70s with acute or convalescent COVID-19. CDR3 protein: CASRRGRDTEAFF. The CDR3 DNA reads TGTGCCAGCAGAAGGGGCAGAGACACTGAAGCTTTCTTT.